This entry features one T cell receptor (beta chain) sequence. Its antigen is still unknown. The data derive from a study of chemoradiotherapy in HPV16-positive cancers. Study-level information: Functional T-cell assays on a couple of HPV16-positive patients' cells defined candidate HPV-specific clones and common TCR motifs. Study-level points and caveats: HPV-specific T cells were functionally defined from only a couple of HPV16-positive patients. During treatment, candidate HPV-specific clones and E7-related motifs expanded in tumor. In HPV16-positive patients, HPV-responsive T-cell expansion tracked better recurrence-free survival.

Trimming stripped 0 bases from V and 7 bases from J, with 8 bases between. The CDR3 totals 13 residues. Looked up from germline, CDR1 is SGDLS and CDR2 is YYNGEE. Using immunoSEQ multiplex PCR, the repertoire was profiled, and TCRdb retains in-frame clones only, with some absent. The sample carries about 68,000 clones, more than 70% recorded once. This chain uses TRBV9 with TRBJ2-1; a possible D gene is TRBD2 (5 bases). The receptor comes from a human donor with HPV-associated anogenital cancer. The input for sequencing was blood, taken from a patient who underwent chemoradiotherapy. CDR3 in amino acids: CASSVATRNEQFF. CDR3 DNA: TGTGCCAGCAGCGTAGCTACTAGGAATGAGCAGTTCTTC.